What follows are 14 T cell receptor beta chains derived from one specimen sequenced in a study of T cell responses to AZD1222 COVID-19 vaccine. Sequencing was performed with immunoSEQ multiplex PCR; in TCRdb, only in-frame clones are kept and a portion is missing. Among 66,000 or so clones, roughly nine tenths were seen once, and the ten largest hold 15% to 20%. This sample comprised peripheral blood, obtained on day 0 of AZD1222 vaccination. These receptors came from an adult in good health.

Written as DNA, the CDR3 is TGTGTCAGAAACAAACGAAACAGGGGAGGTAGCAATCAGCCCCAGCATTTT. Its translation is CVRNKRNRGGSNQPQHF. This sequence joins TRBV7-5 and TRBJ1-5; TRBD1, as called in the table, went unchecked against the DNA. TRBV7-5 is a pseudogene locus. The CDR3 runs 17 residues.

This sequence joins TRBV5-1 and TRBJ2-5; 8 nucleotides line up with TRBD2. The CDR3 runs 14 residues. Germline V lookup: CDR1 SGHRS, CDR2 YFSETQ. Germline trimming cut 3 bases from V and 3 bases from J; bases unmatched to any gene: 4. The CDR3 is CASSWGTSEETQYF. For the CDR3, the DNA is TGCGCCAGCAGCTGGGGGACTAGTGAAGAGACCCAGTACTTC.

The V and J genes are TRBV4-1 and TRBJ2-7; a possible D gene is TRBD1 (5 bases). The CDR3 totals 15 residues. Looked up from germline, CDR1 is MGHRA and CDR2 is YSYEKL. Between the trimmed V and J ends, which lost 1 base and 0 bases, there was a span of 10 bases. The CDR3 spells CASSQGQDNSYEQYF. CDR3 sequence (DNA): TGCGCCAGCAGCCAAGGTCAGGACAACTCCTACGAGCAGTACTTC.

In its sample, this clone was seen once. This chain connects TRBV20-1 to TRBJ2-1, with TRBD2 identical over 7 bases. This CDR3 comprises 11 residues. The V gene's germline CDR1 is DFQATT and CDR2 SNEGSKA (reference sequence). The V segment lost 5 bases and the J segment 8 bases; nucleotides outside the gene matches: 3. The CDR3, as DNA: TGCAGTGCTCATAGCGGGTATGAGCAGTTCTTC. Residues: CSAHSGYEQFF.

The chain carries TRBV30 and TRBJ2-7, with D perhaps matching TRBD1 or TRBD2 (5 bases each). V gave up 0 bases and J gave up 5 bases, with 20 bases separating them. Looked up from germline, CDR1 is GTSNPN and CDR2 is SVGIG (reference sequence). There are 16 residues in the CDR3. The CDR3 loop reads CAWSVRWDPPGDEQYF. CDR3 sequence (DNA): TGTGCCTGGAGTGTAAGGTGGGACCCCCCCGGGGACGAGCAGTACTTC.

This sequence joins TRBV4-2 and TRBJ1-6; D uncertain. V lost 0 bases to trimming and J lost 13 bases, with 16 bases between them. The length of the CDR3 is 15 residues. The germline gives CDR1 LGHNA, CDR2 YNFKEQ. Here the CDR3 DNA reads TGTGCCAGCAGCCAAGAATATCGGGGAAGGTGGCCCCTCCACTTT. Protein sequence: CASSQEYRGRWPLHF.

This clone was seen only a few times. The V and J genes are TRBV19 and TRBJ2-5, with 7 bases that match TRBD2. This CDR3 contains 13 residues. The V and J ends lost 6 bases and 5 bases, in that order; junction bases with no gene match: 6. CDR1 is LNHDA, CDR2 SQIVND, per germline (reference sequence). The CDR3 nucleotides are TGTGCCAGTAGGCGCCTAGCGGAGGAGACCCAGTACTTC. This translates into CASRRLAEETQYF.

This clone was counted a single time. The V and J genes are TRBV19 and TRBJ1-1; 7 positions agree with TRBD1. The CDR3 loop spans 15 amino acids. The V segment lost 2 bases and the J segment 6 bases; nucleotides outside the gene matches: 9. Germline-derived CDR1 and CDR2 are LNHDA and SQIVND (reference sequence). CDR3 nucleotides: TGTGCCAGTAGTATACCTAGGGGGCTAGTCGCTGAAGCTTTCTTT. This sequence encodes CASSIPRGLVAEAFF. The full variable domain, in which reference TRBV19 and TRBJ1-1 provide the parts outside the CDR3, is DGGITQSPKYLFRKEGQNVTLSCEQNLNHDAMYWYRQDPGQGLRLIYYSQIVNDFQKGDIAEGYSVSREKKESFPLTVTSAQKNPTAFYLCASSIPRGLVAEAFFGQGTRLTVV.

The chain combines TRBV12-3 or TRBV12-4 with TRBJ2-1; D is undetermined. With 4 bases removed from V and 5 bases from J, the gap between germline ends came to 3 bases. The CDR3 is 11 residues long. CDR3 bases: TGTGCCAGCAGTTCAAACAATGAGCAGTTCTTC. Residues: CASSSNNEQFF.

This clone appeared a single time. The CDR3 nucleotides are TGTGCCAGCAGCGCCCGGGACTTCAGCTCTGGAAACACCATATATTTT. Translating it yields CASSARDFSSGNTIYF. The chain is built from TRBV3-1 (or the pseudogene TRBV3-2) and TRBJ1-3; weak D call: TRBD1 (5 bases). The germline V gene has CDR1 LGHDT and CDR2 YNNKEL (reference sequence). V was pared by 5 bases and J by 0 bases, with 14 bases between. The CDR3 spans 16 residues.

This rearrangement joins TRBV20-1 to TRBJ2-7, with D possibly called TRBD1 or TRBD2 (5 bases each). V shed 3 bases and J shed 5 bases, with 17 bases lying between them. Germline V gene sequence: CDR1 DFQATT, CDR2 SNEGSKA (reference sequence). The CDR3 has 14 residues. The CDR3 loop reads CSASFTGTPHEQYF. In nucleotides, the CDR3 is TGCAGTGCTAGTTTCACCGGGACCCCCCACGAGCAGTACTTC.

This chain links TRBV6-5 with TRBJ1-4, with a tentative D call TRBD1 (5 bases). CDR3 size: 14 residues. Germline V gene data show CDR1 as MNHEY and CDR2 as SVGAGI. V was trimmed by 2 bases and J by 7 bases, leaving 11 bases between them. CDR3 in DNA: TGTGCCAGCAGTTACAAGTGGACAAGTGAAAAACTGTTTTTT. Its protein is CASSYKWTSEKLFF.

CDR3 region: CASSQGTGPYEQYF. The CDR3 nucleotides read TGCGCCAGCAGCCAAGGGACAGGGCCCTACGAGCAGTACTTC. V usage is TRBV4-3 and J usage is TRBJ2-7; 8 positions match TRBD1. CDR1 and CDR2 (germline): LGHNA, YSLEER. The V gene end was trimmed by 1 base and the J gene end by 2 bases; junction bases not matched to a gene: 1. The CDR3 is 14 amino acids.

The chain couples TRBV5-4 to TRBJ1-4, with 7 bases that match TRBD1. V shed 0 bases and J 5 bases; nucleotides not matched to a gene: 4. The CDR3 is 15 amino acids. Germline CDR1 and CDR2: SGHNT and YYREEE (reference sequence). This CDR3 reads CASSLGQGRNEKLFF. The DNA for the CDR3 is TGTGCCAGCAGCTTGGGACAGGGTCGGAATGAAAAACTGTTTTTT. The full variable domain, in which reference TRBV5-4 and TRBJ1-4 provide the parts outside the CDR3, is ETGVTQSPTHLIKTRGQQVTLRCSSQSGHNTVSWYQQALGQGPQFIFQYYREEENGRGNFPPRFSGLQFPNYSSELNVNALELDDSALYLCASSLGQGRNEKLFFGSGTQLSVL.